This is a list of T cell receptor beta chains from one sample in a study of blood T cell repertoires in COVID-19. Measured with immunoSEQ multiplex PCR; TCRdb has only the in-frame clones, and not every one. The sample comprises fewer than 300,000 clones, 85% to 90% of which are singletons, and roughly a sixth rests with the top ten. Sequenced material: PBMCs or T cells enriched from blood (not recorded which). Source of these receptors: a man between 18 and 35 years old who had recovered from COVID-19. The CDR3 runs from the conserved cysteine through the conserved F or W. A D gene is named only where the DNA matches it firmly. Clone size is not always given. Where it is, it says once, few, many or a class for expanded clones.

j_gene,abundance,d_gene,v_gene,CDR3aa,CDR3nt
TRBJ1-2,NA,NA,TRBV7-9,CASSLGIQGYGYTF,TGTGCCAGCAGCTTGGGGATCCAGGGCTATGGCTACACCTTC
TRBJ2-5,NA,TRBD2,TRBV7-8,CASSDERAGGSKETQYF,TGTGCCAGCAGCGATGAAAGGGCGGGAGGATCGAAAGAGACCCAGTACTTC
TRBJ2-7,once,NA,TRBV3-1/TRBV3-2,CASSQASYEQYF,TGTGCCAGCAGCCAAGCTTCCTACGAGCAGTACTTC
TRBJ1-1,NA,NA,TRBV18,CASSGQEVIGTEAFF,TGTGCCAGCTCAGGGCAGGAAGTGATCGGAACTGAAGCTTTCTTT
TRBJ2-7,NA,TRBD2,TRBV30,CAWSLAITGPSGSTPYEQYF,TGTGCCTGGAGTTTAGCGATCACAGGGCCGAGCGGGAGTACCCCCTACGAGCAGTACTTC
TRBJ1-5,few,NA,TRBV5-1,CASLPGLSHQPQHF,TGCGCCAGCCTACCGGGACTGTCCCATCAGCCCCAGCATTTT
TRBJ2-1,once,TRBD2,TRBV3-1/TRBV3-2,CASSQEFGLAGGKGQFF,TGTGCCAGCAGCCAAGAATTCGGCCTAGCGGGGGGGAAGGGGCAGTTCTTC
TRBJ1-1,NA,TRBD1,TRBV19,CASSVTGAAEAFF,TGTGCCAGTAGTGTGACAGGGGCTGCTGAAGCTTTCTTT
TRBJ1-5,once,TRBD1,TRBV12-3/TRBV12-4,CASSLTGGQPQHF,TGTGCCAGCAGTTTAACAGGGGGCCAGCCCCAGCATTTT
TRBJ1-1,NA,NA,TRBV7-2,CASSLAGQGYEAFF,TGTGCCAGCAGCTTAGCAGGTCAGGGTTATGAAGCTTTCTTT
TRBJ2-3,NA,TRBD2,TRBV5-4,CASSQKLAGGSDTQYF,TGTGCCAGCAGCCAAAAACTAGCGGGAGGGTCAGATACGCAGTATTTT
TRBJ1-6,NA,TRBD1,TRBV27,CASSYAGTGESSYNSPLHF,TGTGCCAGCAGTTACGCCGGGACAGGGGAGAGCTCCTATAATTCACCCCTCCACTTT
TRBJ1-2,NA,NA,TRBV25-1,CASSVPGDYGYTF,TGTGCCAGCAGTGTACCAGGGGACTATGGCTACACCTTC
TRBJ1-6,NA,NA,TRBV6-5,CATHGGSPLHF,TGTGCCACTCACGGGGGTTCACCCCTCCACTTT
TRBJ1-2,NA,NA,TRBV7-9,CASSLGHTSNYGYTF,TGTGCCAGCAGCTTAGGACACACCTCTAACTATGGCTACACCTTC
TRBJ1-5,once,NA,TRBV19,CASRLREPYQPQHF,TGTGCCAGCAGACTAAGGGAGCCCTATCAGCCCCAGCATTTT
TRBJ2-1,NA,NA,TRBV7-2,CASSLVRSSYNEQFF,TGTGCCAGCAGCTTAGTTCGTAGCTCCTACAATGAGCAGTTCTTC
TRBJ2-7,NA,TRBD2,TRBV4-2,CASSRLAGGQPEQYF,TGTGCCAGCAGCCGGCTAGCGGGAGGGCAGCCGGAGCAGTACTTC
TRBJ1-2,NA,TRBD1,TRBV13,CASSLRQGNRVYGYTF,TGTGCCAGCAGCCTAAGACAGGGTAACAGGGTCTATGGCTACACCTTC
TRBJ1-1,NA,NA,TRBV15,CATSRTREAFF,TGTGCCACCAGCAGGACTCGAGAAGCTTTCTTT
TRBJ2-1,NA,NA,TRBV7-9,CASSLGSGMPYNEQFF,TGTGCCAGCAGCTTAGGGTCGGGAATGCCCTACAATGAGCAGTTCTTC
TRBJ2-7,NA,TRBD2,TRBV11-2,CASTDWGGDYEQYF,TGTGCCAGCACCGACTGGGGGGGGGATTACGAGCAGTACTTC
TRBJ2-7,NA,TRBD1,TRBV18,CASSQSGTGGNEQYF,TGTGCCAGCTCACAATCCGGGACAGGGGGCAACGAGCAGTACTTC
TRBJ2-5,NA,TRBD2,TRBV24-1,CATSDSGLAGEETQYF,TGTGCCACCAGTGATTCCGGACTAGCGGGAGAAGAGACCCAGTACTTC
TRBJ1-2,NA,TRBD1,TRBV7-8,CASSLGTGESGYTF,TGTGCCAGCAGCTTGGGGACAGGGGAATCTGGCTACACCTTC
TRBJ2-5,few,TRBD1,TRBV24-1,CATSDFKVRDRGQETQYF,TGTGCCACCAGTGATTTTAAAGTTCGGGACAGGGGACAAGAGACCCAGTACTTC
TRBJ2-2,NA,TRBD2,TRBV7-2,CASSLGLAGGRAGELFF,TGTGCCAGCAGCTTGGGACTAGCGGGGGGGCGCGCCGGGGAGCTGTTTTTT
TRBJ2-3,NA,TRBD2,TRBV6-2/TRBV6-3,CASSYKWGTSGARTDTQYF,TGTGCCAGCAGTTATAAGTGGGGAACTAGCGGGGCCCGCACAGATACGCAGTATTTT
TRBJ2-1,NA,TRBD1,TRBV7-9,CASSVGTATNEQFF,TGTGCCAGCAGCGTCGGGACAGCCACCAATGAGCAGTTCTTC
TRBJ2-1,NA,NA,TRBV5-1,CASSLQDSSYNEQFF,TGCGCCAGCAGCTTGCAGGACAGCTCCTACAATGAGCAGTTCTTC
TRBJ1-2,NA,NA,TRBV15,CATSRQRDYGYTF,TGTGCCACCAGCAGGCAGAGGGACTATGGCTACACCTTC
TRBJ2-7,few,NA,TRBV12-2,CASRSWTSNVHEQYF,TGTGCAAGTCGCTCCTGGACTAGCAATGTCCACGAGCAGTACTTC
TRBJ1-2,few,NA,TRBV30,CAWHREGKNYGYTF,TGTGCCTGGCACCGGGAGGGAAAAAACTATGGCTACACCTTC
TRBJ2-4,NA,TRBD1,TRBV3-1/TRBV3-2,CASSQWTGTKNIQYF,TGTGCCAGCAGCCAATGGACAGGGACCAAAAACATTCAGTACTTC
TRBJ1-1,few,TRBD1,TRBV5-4,CASRSGTGVTEAFF,TGTGCCAGCAGATCCGGGACAGGGGTCACTGAAGCTTTCTTT
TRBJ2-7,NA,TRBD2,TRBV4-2,CASSQEFRSGPSYEQYF,TGTGCCAGCAGCCAAGAGTTCCGTAGCGGGCCATCCTACGAGCAGTACTTC
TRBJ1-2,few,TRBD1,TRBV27,CASSLGTGYGYTF,TGTGCCAGCAGTTTAGGGACAGGCTATGGCTACACCTTC
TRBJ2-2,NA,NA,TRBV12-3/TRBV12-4,CASSFAVTGELFF,TGTGCCAGCAGTTTCGCAGTTACCGGGGAGCTGTTTTTT
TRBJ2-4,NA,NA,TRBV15,CATSRDPLVENIQYF,TGTGCCACCAGCAGAGATCCACTAGTGGAAAACATTCAGTACTTC
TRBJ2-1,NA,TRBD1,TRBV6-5,CASSYGTGNNEQFF,TGTGCCAGCAGTTACGGGACAGGAAACAATGAGCAGTTCTTC
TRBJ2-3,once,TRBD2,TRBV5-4,CASSKQSGSFTDTQYF,TGTGCCAGCAGCAAGCAAAGCGGGAGCTTCACAGATACGCAGTATTTT
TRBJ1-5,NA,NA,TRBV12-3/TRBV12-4,CASAIGEDQPQHF,TGTGCCAGCGCCATAGGGGAGGACCAGCCCCAGCATTTT
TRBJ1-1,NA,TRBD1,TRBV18,CASSSGTGGSEAFF,TGTGCCAGCTCATCCGGGACAGGGGGATCTGAAGCTTTCTTT
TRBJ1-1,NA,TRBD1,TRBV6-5,CASSFGQAEAFF,TGTGCCAGCAGTTTCGGACAGGCTGAAGCTTTCTTT
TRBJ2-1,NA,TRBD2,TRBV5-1,CASSLAGASGRNEQFF,TGCGCCAGCAGCTTGGCAGGGGCTAGCGGGCGCAATGAGCAGTTCTTC
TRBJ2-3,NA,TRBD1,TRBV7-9,CASSVSRQGVGPDTQYF,TGTGCCAGCAGCGTTAGCAGACAGGGGGTAGGTCCAGATACGCAGTATTTT
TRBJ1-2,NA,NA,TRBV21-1,CASSKLKLTVWCGYTF,TGTGCCAGCAGCAAATTGAAACTGACAGTATGGTGTGGCTACACCTTC
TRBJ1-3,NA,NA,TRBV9,CASSARTGNTIYF,TGTGCCAGCAGCGCCCGGACAGGAAACACCATATATTTT
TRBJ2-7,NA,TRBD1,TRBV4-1,CASSQRDRAGEQYF,TGCGCCAGCAGCCAGAGGGACAGGGCGGGCGAGCAGTACTTC
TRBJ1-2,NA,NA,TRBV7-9,CASSVDVEGDTF,TGTGCCAGCAGCGTAGACGTTGAGGGAGACACCTTC
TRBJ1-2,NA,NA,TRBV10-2,CASRGTQGNNMDGYTF,TGCGCCAGCAGGGGGACCCAGGGGAACAATATGGATGGCTACACCTTC
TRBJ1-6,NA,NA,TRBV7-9,CASSLGLESNSPLHF,TGTGCCAGCAGCTTAGGACTTGAGTCAAATTCACCCCTCCACTTT
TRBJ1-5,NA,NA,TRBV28,CASSLGSNQPQHF,TGTGCCAGCAGTTTGGGCAGCAATCAGCCCCAGCATTTT
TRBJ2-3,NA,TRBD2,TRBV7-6,CASSLVAGGSGDTQYF,TGTGCCAGCAGCTTAGTGGCGGGGGGGTCCGGAGATACGCAGTATTTT
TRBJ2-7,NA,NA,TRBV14,CASSQDGSYEQYF,TGTGCCAGCAGCCAAGATGGGAGCTACGAGCAGTACTTC